This T cell receptor beta chain derives from a study of blood T cell repertoires in COVID-19. Germline CDR1 reads LNHDA; CDR2 reads SQIVND (reference sequence). CDR3 length: 15 residues. The J segment lost 4 bases and the V segment lost 6 bases, leaving 4 bases of the junction unmatched. Using immunoSEQ multiplex PCR, the repertoire was profiled, and TCRdb retains in-frame clones only, with some absent. Among approximately 350,000 clones listed, less than 90% were seen once. This rearrangement joins TRBV19 to TRBJ2-7, with 15 bases fitting TRBD2. Material for sequencing was PBMCs or T cells enriched from blood (not recorded which). The source is a woman aged 45-59 years who had recovered from COVID-19. CDR3 residues: CASSPGTSGRYEQYF. The DNA of the CDR3 is TGTGCCAGTAGCCCGGGGACTAGCGGGAGGTACGAGCAGTACTTC.